The sequence of this TCR beta chain was determined in a study of cytomegalovirus exposure and HLA in healthy donors. Generated by immunoSEQ multiplex PCR, the TCRdb table keeps only in-frame clones and is missing some. This table has about 130,000 clones, roughly 95% appearing once. V shed 6 bases and J shed 7 bases, with 19 bases lying between them. The CDR3 totals 14 residues. Germline V gene data show CDR1 as SGHDN and CDR2 as FVKESK. Points on this clone: The antigen is unknown.

General study findings and limits: In vitro assays verified that a few CMV-associated chains recognized CMV antigens specifically.

The donors were members of the validation cohort, which comprised about 130 subjects and was separate from the first cohort of roughly 700 subjects. Sequencing was carried out using PBMCs. This sequence originates from a man between 18 and 35 years old in good health and CMV-seronegative. The chain combines TRBV14 with TRBJ2-7; a weak D match, TRBD1 (6 bases). The DNA for the CDR3 is TGTGCCAGCAGTCGAGTCAGACAGGCCGGGGAGCAGTACTTC. This codes for CASSRVRQAGEQYF.